Sequencing of this T cell receptor (beta chain) was carried out in a study of T-cell reconstitution after alpha-beta-depleted transplantation in children. Germline V gene sequence: CDR1 MNHEY, CDR2 SVGEGT. There are 15 residues in the CDR3. Germline trimming cut 4 bases from V and 3 bases from J; bases unmatched to any gene: 5. Unique molecular identifiers were incorporated during preparation of the TCRbeta library. In TCRdb, the PCR reads were re-called with MiXCR into one record per CDR3 protein. The table includes around 490,000 distinct CDR3 sequences, roughly an eighth detected once. The TCR was taken from a female patient aged 2-10 years who had a stem cell transplant for aplastic anemia, so the T cells may come from the graft donor. This sample comprised PBMCs, mostly from graft donor cells, obtained 180 days after TCRalphabeta/CD19-depleted stem cell transplant. This rearrangement joins TRBV6-2 or TRBV6-3 to TRBJ2-7; 11 nucleotides line up with TRBD2. The CDR3 DNA follows: TGTGCCAGCAGTTTGAGACTAGCGGGGAACTACGAGCAGTACGTC. Translating it yields CASSLRLAGNYEQYV.